Listed below are T cell receptor beta chains from one sample, sequenced in a study of T cell responses to AZD1222 COVID-19 vaccine. Assay used: immunoSEQ multiplex PCR; TCRdb lists only in-frame clones, some missing. The sample includes about 35,000 clones, around 86% seen only once; the top ten take approximately 11%. Sequenced here: peripheral blood, sampled 28 days after the second AZD1222 dose. The receptors here all came from an adult who received the AZD1222 COVID-19 vaccine. CDR3s include the opening cysteine and the closing phenylalanine or tryptophan. The D gene is left open where the match is weak. Where a row states a size, it is once, few, many or the class of an expanded clone; other rows omit it.

v_call	d_call	clone_size	j_call	cdr3_aa	cdr3_nt
TRBV7-2	TRBD2	few	TRBJ2-3	CASSFPSGTQYF	TGTGCCAGCAGCTTCCCTAGCGGTACGCAGTATTTT
TRBV5-1	.	.	TRBJ2-2	CASGRGDTGELFF	TGCGCCAGCGGTCGGGGAGACACCGGGGAGCTGTTTTTT
TRBV3-1/TRBV3-2	.	.	TRBJ1-2	CASSPRRGRGSGYTF	TGTGCCAGCAGCCCCAGACGGGGCAGGGGCTCTGGCTACACCTTC
TRBV6-5	.	.	TRBJ1-2	CASYSMGGPWSLYTF	TGTGCCAGTTATTCGATGGGCGGACCCTGGTCACTCTACACCTTC
TRBV29-1	TRBD2	.	TRBJ2-3	CSVVGLGTDTQYF	TGCAGCGTTGTGGGACTAGGGACAGATACGCAGTATTTT
TRBV9	.	few	TRBJ1-3	CASSDAGNTIYF	TGTGCCAGCAGCGATGCTGGAAACACCATATATTTT
TRBV10-3	TRBD1	.	TRBJ1-2	CAISESQGAYGYTF	TGTGCCATCAGTGAGTCACAGGGGGCCTATGGCTACACCTTC
TRBV5-1	TRBD1	.	TRBJ1-2	CASSRGGGGYGYTF	TGCGCCAGCAGCCGTGGAGGGGGCGGGTATGGCTACACCTTC
TRBV5-1	TRBD1	.	TRBJ1-6	CASSQQGPGLGSPLHF	TGCGCCAGCAGTCAACAGGGGCCCGGACTGGGTTCACCCCTCCACTTT
TRBV11-2	.	.	TRBJ2-5	CASSPPTFRETQYF	TGTGCCAGCAGCCCACCGACCTTTAGGGAGACCCAGTACTTC
TRBV19	.	.	TRBJ1-4	CASSTGTRNEKLFF	TGTGCCAGTAGTACCGGGACCCGTAATGAAAAACTGTTTTTT
TRBV6-5	.	.	TRBJ1-1	CASRRARNTEAFF	TGTGCCAGTCGCAGGGCCCGGAACACTGAAGCTTTCTTT
TRBV11-3	TRBD2	.	TRBJ2-1	CASSYMAGGPYNEQFF	TGTGCCAGCAGCTACATGGCGGGGGGGCCCTACAATGAGCAGTTCTTC
TRBV11-2	.	.	TRBJ1-1	CASSFGGGLQSAFF	TGTGCCAGCAGCTTCGGTGGTGGCCTTCAAAGCGCTTTCTTT
TRBV19	TRBD1	.	TRBJ1-1	CASSTSPGQGGTEAFF	TGTGCCAGTAGTACGTCTCCGGGACAGGGGGGCACTGAAGCTTTCTTT
TRBV3-1/TRBV3-2	TRBD1	.	TRBJ2-7	CASSQTPGQGYEQYF	TGTGCCAGCAGCCAAACCCCGGGACAGGGATACGAGCAGTACTTC
TRBV7-9	TRBD1	.	TRBJ2-7	CASSPWTGGVYEQYF	TGTGCCAGCAGTCCCTGGACAGGGGGTGTCTACGAGCAGTACTTC
TRBV2	TRBD1	.	TRBJ1-1	CASHRGPNMNTEAFF	TGTGCCAGTCACAGGGGGCCTAACATGAACACTGAAGCTTTCTTT
TRBV16	TRBD1	.	TRBJ1-2	CASRATGGSLGYTF	TGTGCCAGCAGGGCAACAGGGGGTTCACTTGGCTACACCTTC
TRBV6-5	.	once	TRBJ2-2	CASSSAGTGAGELFF	TGTGCCAGCAGTTCGGCGGGAACGGGAGCCGGGGAGCTGTTTTTT
TRBV27	TRBD2	.	TRBJ2-7	CASSQIAGAAYEQYF	TGTGCCAGCAGCCAGATAGCGGGGGCCGCCTACGAGCAGTACTTC
TRBV12-5	.	.	TRBJ1-2	CASGTGQSYGYTF	TGTGCTAGTGGCACTGGACAATCTTATGGCTACACCTTC
TRBV2	.	.	TRBJ1-5	CASQGGDQPQHF	TGTGCCAGCCAAGGGGGGGACCAGCCCCAGCATTTT
TRBV2	.	.	TRBJ1-1	CASSDDGSQAFF	TGTGCCAGCAGCGACGACGGGTCCCAAGCTTTCTTT
TRBV24-1	TRBD2	.	TRBJ2-5	CATSDPSGRTETQYF	TGTGCCACCAGTGATCCGAGCGGGAGAACAGAGACCCAGTACTTC
TRBV3-1/TRBV3-2	.	.	TRBJ1-2	CASSQDLLRQINYGYTF	TGTGCCAGCAGCCAAGATCTGTTGCGGCAGATTAACTATGGCTACACCTTC
TRBV25-1	.	few	TRBJ1-1	CASSTQGRPEAFF	TGTGCCAGCAGTACGCAGGGGAGGCCTGAAGCTTTCTTT
TRBV7-9	.	.	TRBJ2-7	CASKLGADPSYEQYF	TGTGCCAGCAAACTGGGGGCGGACCCCTCCTACGAGCAGTACTTC
TRBV2	TRBD1	few	TRBJ2-2	CASCWDRETGELFF	TGTGCCAGTTGCTGGGACAGGGAAACCGGGGAGCTGTTTTTT
TRBV10-2	.	once	TRBJ2-2	CASGTGELFF	TGCGCCAGCGGCACCGGGGAGCTGTTTTTT
TRBV19	.	.	TRBJ1-4	CASSPRGPFEKLFF	TGTGCCAGTAGTCCTCGGGGTCCCTTTGAAAAACTGTTTTTT
TRBV27	.	few	TRBJ1-1	CASSIRIKGRDTEAFF	TGTGCCAGCAGTATCCGGATTAAGGGGCGAGACACTGAAGCTTTCTTT
TRBV6-1	TRBD1	.	TRBJ1-2	CASSAGTGVLMGYGYTF	TGTGCCAGCAGTGCCGGGACAGGGGTTTTGATGGGGTATGGCTACACCTTC
TRBV9	TRBD2	.	TRBJ2-1	CASSVATSGYNEQFF	TGTGCCAGCAGCGTAGCGACTAGCGGGTACAATGAGCAGTTCTTC
TRBV15	TRBD1	.	TRBJ1-1	CATSRGDRANTEAFF	TGTGCCACCAGCAGGGGGGACAGGGCTAACACTGAAGCTTTCTTT
TRBV15	.	.	TRBJ1-3	CATSRDLGGGNTIYF	TGTGCCACCAGCAGAGATTTAGGGGGTGGAAACACCATATATTTT
TRBV7-2	TRBD1	few	TRBJ1-2	CASSPGQGKASGYTF	TGTGCCAGCAGCCCCGGACAGGGAAAGGCCTCTGGCTACACCTTC
TRBV13	TRBD2	.	TRBJ2-5	CASSKGASGGRGTQYF	TGTGCCAGCAGCAAAGGGGCTAGCGGCGGCCGGGGGACCCAGTACTTC
TRBV30	.	few	TRBJ1-1	CAWSVTNTEAFF	TGTGCCTGGAGTGTGACAAACACTGAAGCTTTCTTT
TRBV15	TRBD1	.	TRBJ1-3	CATSSRDREKRNTIYF	TGTGCCACCAGCAGTAGAGACAGGGAAAAAAGAAACACCATATATTTT
TRBV5-1	.	.	TRBJ1-2	CASSFGSGTLNYGYTF	TGCGCCAGCAGCTTTGGATCCGGGACACTAAACTATGGCTACACCTTC
TRBV7-2	TRBD1	.	TRBJ1-6	CASSPGTGANSPLHF	TGTGCCAGCAGCCCCGGGACAGGGGCGAATTCACCCCTCCACTTT
TRBV7-2	TRBD2	once	TRBJ2-5	CASSSGLTKWETQYF	TGTGCCAGCAGCTCGGGACTAACCAAGTGGGAGACCCAGTACTTC
TRBV19	.	.	TRBJ1-3	CASSITGSGNTIYF	TGTGCCAGTAGTATTACGGGGAGCGGAAACACCATATATTTT
TRBV5-5	.	.	TRBJ1-2	CASSSAGERYYGYTF	TGTGCCAGCAGCTCCGCGGGGGAGCGGTACTATGGCTACACCTTC
TRBV12-2	.	.	TRBJ2-4	CASRLAIPGDPRYIQYF	TGTGCAAGTCGCTTAGCGATCCCTGGAGACCCAAGGTACATTCAGTACTTC
TRBV5-1	.	once	TRBJ1-1	CASSWAGQEAFF	TGCGCCAGCAGCTGGGCTGGTCAGGAAGCTTTCTTT
TRBV4-1	.	few	TRBJ1-2	CASSQERTVRYGYTF	TGCGCCAGCAGCCAAGAAAGGACAGTCAGATATGGCTACACCTTC
TRBV4-2	.	.	TRBJ2-3	CASSQERRPRDTQYF	TGTGCCAGCAGCCAAGAAAGGAGGCCCCGGGATACGCAGTATTTT
TRBV5-4	.	.	TRBJ2-5	CASSSRSGVRETQYF	TGTGCCAGCAGCTCAAGATCAGGGGTTAGGGAGACCCAGTACTTC
TRBV11-2	.	.	TRBJ1-4	CASSLAGNNEKLFF	TGTGCCAGCAGCTTAGCAGGGAATAATGAAAAACTGTTTTTT
TRBV28	.	.	TRBJ1-3	CASKSSTATGNTIYF	TGTGCCAGCAAAAGTTCCACCGCCACTGGAAACACCATATATTTT
TRBV10-3	.	.	TRBJ2-3	CATAIRELDTQYF	TGTGCGACTGCCATCAGAGAACTGGATACGCAGTATTTT
TRBV20-1	.	.	TRBJ2-3	CSAPITDTQYF	TGCAGTGCACCAATCACAGATACGCAGTATTTT
TRBV27	.	.	TRBJ2-3	CASSLRNSGRVTDTQYF	TGTGCCAGCAGTTTGCGAAACTCCGGACGGGTCACAGATACGCAGTATTTT
TRBV5-8	.	once	TRBJ2-7	CASSLIAPDEQYF	TGTGCCAGCAGCTTAATCGCCCCGGACGAGCAGTACTTC
TRBV5-1	.	.	TRBJ1-2	CASSLEGRGSDGYTF	TGCGCCAGCAGCTTGGAGGGCAGGGGCTCGGATGGCTACACCTTC